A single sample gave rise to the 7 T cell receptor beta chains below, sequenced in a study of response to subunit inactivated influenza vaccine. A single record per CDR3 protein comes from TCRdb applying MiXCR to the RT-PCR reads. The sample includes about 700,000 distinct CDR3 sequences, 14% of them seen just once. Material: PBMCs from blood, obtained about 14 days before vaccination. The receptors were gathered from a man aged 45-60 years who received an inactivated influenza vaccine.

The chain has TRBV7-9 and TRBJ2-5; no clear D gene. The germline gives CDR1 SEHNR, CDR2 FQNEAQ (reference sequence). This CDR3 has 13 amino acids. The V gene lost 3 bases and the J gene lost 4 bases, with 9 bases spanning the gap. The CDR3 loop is CASSLWVGETQYF. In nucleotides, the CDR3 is TGTGCCAGCAGCTTGTGGGTGGGAGAGACCCAGTACTTC. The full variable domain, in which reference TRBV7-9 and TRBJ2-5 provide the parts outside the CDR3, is DTGVSQNPRHKITKRGQNVTFRCDPISEHNRLYWYRQTLGQGPEFLTYFQNEAQLEKSRLLSDRFSAERPKGSFSTLEIQRTEQGDSAMYLCASSLWVGETQYFGPGTRLLVL.

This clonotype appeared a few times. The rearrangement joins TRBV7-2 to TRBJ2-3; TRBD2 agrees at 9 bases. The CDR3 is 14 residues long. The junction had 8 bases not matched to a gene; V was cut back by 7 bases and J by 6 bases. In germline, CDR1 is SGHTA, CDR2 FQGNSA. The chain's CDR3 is CASTPGLAYDTQYF. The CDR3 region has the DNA TGTGCCAGCACCCCGGGACTAGCTTATGATACGCAGTATTTT.

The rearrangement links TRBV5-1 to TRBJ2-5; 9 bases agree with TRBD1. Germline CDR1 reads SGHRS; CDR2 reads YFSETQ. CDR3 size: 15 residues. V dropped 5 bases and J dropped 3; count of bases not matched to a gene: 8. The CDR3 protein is CASRKRTGEEETQYF. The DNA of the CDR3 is TGCGCCAGCAGAAAAAGGACAGGGGAAGAAGAGACCCAGTACTTC.

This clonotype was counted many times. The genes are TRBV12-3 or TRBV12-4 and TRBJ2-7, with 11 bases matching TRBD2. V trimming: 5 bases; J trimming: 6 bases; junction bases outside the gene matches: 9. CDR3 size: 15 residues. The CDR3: CASSRTGLAEREQYF. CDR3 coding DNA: TGTGCCAGCAGTCGCACGGGACTAGCGGAACGCGAGCAGTACTTC.

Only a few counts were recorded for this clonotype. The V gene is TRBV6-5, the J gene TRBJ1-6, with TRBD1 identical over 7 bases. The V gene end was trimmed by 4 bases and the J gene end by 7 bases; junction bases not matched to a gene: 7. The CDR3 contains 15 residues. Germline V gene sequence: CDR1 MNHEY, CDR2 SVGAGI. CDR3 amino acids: CASSSGGTENSPLHF. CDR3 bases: TGTGCCAGCAGTTCGGGGGGGACAGAAAATTCACCCCTCCACTTT.

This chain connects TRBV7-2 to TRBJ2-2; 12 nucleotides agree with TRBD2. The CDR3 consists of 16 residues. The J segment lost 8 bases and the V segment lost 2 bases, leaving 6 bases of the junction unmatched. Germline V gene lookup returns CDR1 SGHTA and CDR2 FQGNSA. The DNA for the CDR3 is TGTGCCAGCAGCTTAAGGCCGACTAGCGGGGGAGGGGAGCTGTTTTTT. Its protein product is CASSLRPTSGGGELFF.

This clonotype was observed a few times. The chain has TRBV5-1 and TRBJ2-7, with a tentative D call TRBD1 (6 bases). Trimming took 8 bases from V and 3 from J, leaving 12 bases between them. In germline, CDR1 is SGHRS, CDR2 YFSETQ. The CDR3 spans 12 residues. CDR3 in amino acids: CASLDSNYEQYF. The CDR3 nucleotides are TGCGCCAGTCTGGACAGCAACTACGAGCAGTACTTC.